The 24 T cell receptor beta chains below were found in one sample sequenced in a study of T-cell reconstitution after alpha-beta-depleted transplantation in children (TCRdb year 2016). Libraries were constructed by PCR. The sequencer listed for this sample is Illumina HiSeq 2500. TCR libraries were prepared with molecular barcoding, using unique molecular identifiers to normalize TCRbeta repertoire quantification. The public reads were quality trimmed at Q25 with fastp and then assembled into clones with MiXCR by TCRdb, keeping productive beta chains. CDR3 protein sequences are deduplicated, and each keeps its most common genes and DNA. This sample lists around 400,000 distinct CDR3 sequences; roughly 11% were detected once. The ten largest make up roughly 5% of the sample. The starting material was PBMCs from the stem cell graft donor, obtained from the stem cell graft. The receptors were gathered from a human donor who donated a stem cell graft to a child with acute myeloid leukemia.

This clonotype appeared many times. V is TRBV27 and J is TRBJ2-7; 8 bases align to TRBD2. This CDR3 contains 14 residues. The J segment lost 11 bases and the V segment lost 5 bases, leaving 14 bases of the junction unmatched. CDR1 is MNHEY, CDR2 SMNVEV, per germline (reference sequence). CDR3 residues: CASSPAMGGRSEYF. The CDR3 bases are TGTGCCAGCAGTCCGGCGATGGGCGGGAGGTCAGAGTACTTC.

The rearrangement joins TRBV20-1 to TRBJ1-5; D not resolved. The CDR3 is 16 residues long. With 1 base removed from V and 5 bases from J, the gap between germline ends came to 18 bases. In germline, CDR1 is DFQATT, CDR2 SNEGSKA (reference sequence). The CDR3 region has the DNA TGCAGTGCTAGAGGCATGTTCCGGGCCCTGCATCAGCCCCAGCATTTT. Protein sequence: CSARGMFRALHQPQHF.

This clonotype was seen more than once but under ten times. The rearrangement joins TRBV27 to TRBJ1-1, with D perhaps TRBD1 (5 bases). Germline V lookup: CDR1 MNHEY, CDR2 SMNVEV (reference sequence). The CDR3 contains 14 residues. V lost 4 bases to trimming and J lost 4 bases, with 13 bases between them. Here the CDR3 DNA reads TGTGCCAGCAGTTGGGGCCATGGGTTCACTGAAGCTTTCTTT. This codes for CASSWGHGFTEAFF.

In DNA, the CDR3 is TGTGCCAGCAGTTACGTAGCGGGGGGGCCTCGCGAGACCCAGTACTTC. Protein sequence: CASSYVAGGPRETQYF. The chain links TRBV6-5 to TRBJ2-5, with 11 bases fitting TRBD2. The length of the CDR3 is 16 residues. The V segment lost 2 bases and the J segment 5 bases; nucleotides outside the gene matches: 7. The V gene's germline CDR1 is MNHEY and CDR2 SVGAGI.

The chain links TRBV5-5 to TRBJ2-3; D uncertain. Germline V gene data show CDR1 as SGHKS and CDR2 as YYEKEE (reference sequence). V lost 0 bases, J lost 1 base, and 6 bases lay in between. This CDR3 comprises 14 residues. CDR3: CASSLGVGTDTQYF. For the CDR3, the DNA is TGTGCCAGCAGCTTGGGGGTTGGCACAGATACGCAGTATTTT.

This clonotype appeared a few times. This sequence joins TRBV27 and TRBJ1-5, with 8 bases that match TRBD1. V was pared by 5 bases and J by 3 bases, with 9 bases of the junction left unmatched. This CDR3 has 16 amino acids. In germline, CDR1 is MNHEY, CDR2 SMNVEV (reference sequence). This chain's CDR3 is CASSRGQGGNNQPQHF. The CDR3 DNA is TGTGCCAGCAGTCGCGGACAGGGTGGAAACAATCAGCCCCAGCATTTT.

The chain joins TRBV3-1 to TRBJ2-4; D is perhaps TRBD1 or TRBD2 (5 bases each). The V end lost 2 bases, the J end lost 3 bases, and 14 bases lay between the germline ends. Germline CDR1 LGHDT, CDR2 YNNKEL (reference sequence). The CDR3 contains 16 residues. The CDR3 DNA is TGTGCCAGCAGCCAACTGTCAGACAGCGGCAAAAACATTCAGTACTTC. It codes for CASSQLSDSGKNIQYF.

This clonotype was counted between two and nine times. The V gene is TRBV12-3 or TRBV12-4, the J gene TRBJ1-4; maybe TRBD1 (6 bases). Trimming shortened V by 2 bases and J by 8 bases, and 12 bases separated the two germline ends. The CDR3 covers 14 residues. The CDR3 DNA sequence: TGTGCCAGCAGTTTAAGTCAGGGGAGGGAAAAACTGTTTTTT. Encoded protein: CASSLSQGREKLFF.

This rearrangement joins TRBV11-1 to TRBJ2-2; weak D call: TRBD1 (6 bases). Germline CDR1 is SGHAT and CDR2 is FQDESV (reference sequence). This CDR3 has 15 residues. Trimming left V 1 base short and J 5 bases short, with 11 bases between. The CDR3 sequence is CASSLVMDSTGELFF. The CDR3 DNA reads as TGTGCCAGCAGCTTAGTAATGGACAGTACCGGGGAGCTGTTTTTT.

Many counts were recorded for this clonotype. V gene TRBV19 combines with J gene TRBJ1-4, with unresolved D. The germline V gene has CDR1 LNHDA and CDR2 SQIVND (reference sequence). Between the trimmed V and J ends, which lost 6 bases and 8 bases, there was a span of 13 bases. This CDR3 spans 13 amino acids. CDR3 DNA: TGTGCCAGTAGCAACCTCTTGGGGGAAAAACTGTTTTTT. It codes for CASSNLLGEKLFF. Variable domain in full (rest from reference TRBV19 and TRBJ1-4): DGGITQSPKYLFRKEGQNVTLSCEQNLNHDAMYWYRQDPGQGLRLIYYSQIVNDFQKGDIAEGYSVSREKKESFPLTVTSAQKNPTAFYLCASSNLLGEKLFFGSGTQLSVL.

This clonotype was seen many times. This chain uses TRBV6-5 with TRBJ2-2, with a tentative D call TRBD2 (6 bases). The CDR3 runs to 15 residues. Trimming took 0 bases from V and 1 from J, leaving 6 bases between them. The V gene's germline CDR1 is MNHEY and CDR2 SVGAGI. The CDR3, as DNA: TGTGCCAGCAGTTACTCTAGCGGGAACACCGGGGAGCTGTTTTTT. Encoded protein: CASSYSSGNTGELFF.

A word on this clonotype: Germline is not matched at one junction end, which may reflect a read error. V and J are TRBV12-3 or TRBV12-4 and TRBJ1-2; TRBD1 is a possible D gene (5 bases). CDR3 length: 13 amino acids. The CDR3 here is CASSLHSRGGGGF. In DNA, the CDR3 is TGTGCCAGCAGTTTACATTCGAGGGGTGGCGGCGGCTTC.

In its sample, this clonotype was seen a few times. V usage is TRBV24-1 and J usage is TRBJ2-3; D is unresolved. The CDR3 loop spans 14 amino acids. CDR1 KGHDR and CDR2 SFDVKD come from the germline V gene. The V gene lost 3 bases and the J gene lost 11 bases, with 17 bases spanning the gap. The CDR3 region is CATSDGKRRSGQYF. CDR3 sequence (DNA): TGTGCCACCAGTGATGGAAAGAGACGCTCTGGGCAGTATTTT.

This clonotype came up a few times. This rearrangement joins TRBV12-3 or TRBV12-4 to TRBJ1-4, with D perhaps TRBD1 (6 bases). Trimming removed 5 bases at V and 4 bases at J, with 11 bases between. The CDR3 extends over 14 amino acids. The CDR3, as DNA: TGTGCCAGCAGTCCTACAGGGATTAATGAAAAACTGTTTTTT. It specifies CASSPTGINEKLFF.

This clonotype was counted a few times. The CDR3 DNA follows: TGTGCCAGCAGTGCGTGGAATCAGCCCCAGCATTTT. This codes for CASSAWNQPQHF. V usage is TRBV6-1 and J usage is TRBJ1-5, with D unresolved. The germline V gene encodes CDR1 MNHNS and CDR2 SASEGT. With 4 bases removed from V and 4 bases from J, the gap between germline ends came to 5 bases. The CDR3 covers 12 residues.

This sequence joins TRBV6-2 or TRBV6-3 and TRBJ2-3, with D unclear. CDR3 size: 13 residues. Deletions cut 7 bases from V and 2 bases from J, with 10 bases between. The germline V gene encodes CDR1 MNHEY and CDR2 SVGEGT. The DNA for the CDR3 is TGTGCCAGCAAGGAGCAGGTCACAGATACGCAGTATTTT. This translates into CASKEQVTDTQYF.

The V gene is TRBV20-1, the J gene TRBJ2-1; 9 bases are a match to TRBD1. CDR3 length: 14 residues. Trimming took 1 base from V and 7 from J; bases not matched to a gene: 5. In germline, CDR1 is DFQATT, CDR2 SNEGSKA (reference sequence). The CDR3 DNA reads TGCAGTGCTAGAGGGGGACAGGGATTAAATGAGCAGTTCTTC. It codes for CSARGGQGLNEQFF.

The chain uses TRBV7-2 and TRBJ2-5, with D perhaps matching TRBD1 (6 bases). V shed 7 bases and J shed 4 bases, with 13 bases lying between them. This CDR3 is 13 amino acids long. Per the germline V gene, CDR1 is SGHTA and CDR2 is FQGNSA. The CDR3 reads CASTPDRRETQYF. DNA of the CDR3: TGTGCCAGCACCCCAGACAGGCGAGAGACCCAGTACTTC.

This clonotype has at least ten counts. This chain uses TRBV15 with TRBJ1-4; D ambiguous. Deletions cut 5 bases from V and 5 bases from J, with 15 bases between. This CDR3 comprises 15 residues. In germline, CDR1 is LNHNV, CDR2 YYDKDF (reference sequence). This CDR3 reads CATSPRSGENEKLFF. As DNA, the CDR3 is TGTGCCACCAGCCCCCGTTCTGGGGAGAATGAAAAACTGTTTTTT.

The rearrangement joins TRBV7-3 to TRBJ2-1; TRBD2 matches 7 bases. CDR3 length equals 15 residues. The germline V gene encodes CDR1 SGHTA and CDR2 FQGTGA. Trimming removed 4 bases from V and 5 bases from J; junction bases left unmatched: 8. CDR3 sequence: CASSSGRAGNNEQFF. The CDR3 DNA reads as TGTGCCAGCAGCTCAGGGAGGGCCGGAAACAATGAGCAGTTCTTC.

This clonotype was seen more than once but under ten times. The gene calls are TRBV5-1 and TRBJ1-1, with unresolved D. Trimming removed 0 bases at V and 0 bases at J, with 12 bases between. This CDR3 is built from 16 residues. Germline lookup yields CDR1 SGHRS and CDR2 YFSETQ. The CDR3 is CASSLVGVEVNTEAFF. The CDR3 DNA follows: TGCGCCAGCAGCTTGGTTGGGGTTGAGGTGAACACTGAAGCTTTCTTT.

This chain joins TRBV20-1 and TRBJ1-5; 7 nucleotides agree with TRBD1. V lost 6 bases and J lost 1; bases outside the gene matches: 9. The CDR3 consists of 15 residues. Germline V gene data show CDR1 as DFQATT and CDR2 as SNEGSKA (reference sequence). In nucleotides, the CDR3 is TGCAGTGCGCAGCAGGGGGTTATAAGCAATCAGCCCCAGCATTTT. Translated, it gives CSAQQGVISNQPQHF.

V is TRBV11-2 and J is TRBJ1-4, with a possible D match to TRBD1 (6 bases). This CDR3 spans 15 amino acids. V was trimmed by 2 bases and J by 5 bases, leaving 12 bases between them. CDR1 is SGHAT, CDR2 FQNNGV, per germline. CDR3 nucleotide sequence: TGTGCCAGCAGCTTAACCGGGGGGGGCAATGAAAAACTGTTTTTT. The encoded protein is CASSLTGGGNEKLFF.

The V call is TRBV9, the J call TRBJ1-2; D may be TRBD1 (5 bases). The germline V and J ends were trimmed by 2 bases and 6 bases, with 11 bases remaining between them. The germline V gene encodes CDR1 SGDLS and CDR2 YYNGEE. The CDR3 covers 13 residues. This chain's CDR3 is CASSVGGVHGYTF. The CDR3 DNA sequence: TGTGCCAGCAGCGTGGGAGGGGTCCATGGCTACACCTTC.